A single sample is the source of the 13 T cell receptor beta chains below, sequenced in a study of blood T cell repertoires in COVID-19. The protocol was immunoSEQ multiplex PCR, while the TCRdb copy is restricted to in-frame clones and leaves out a portion. The sample includes about 62,000 clones, approximately 90% of them seen just once. Specimen: peripheral blood. These receptors all come from a woman aged 80 or over with acute or convalescent COVID-19.

The J gene is TRBJ2-5, the V gene TRBV6-1; 10 bases fit TRBD2. V dropped 1 base and J dropped 5; count of bases not matched to a gene: 7. CDR1 is MNHNS and CDR2 is SASEGT in the germline V gene. The CDR3 spans 16 residues. The CDR3 nucleotides are TGTGCCAGCAGTGAAGTAAGCGGGAGGGCCCGGGAGACCCAGTACTTC. This sequence encodes CASSEVSGRARETQYF.

The rearrangement links TRBV7-2 to TRBJ2-7; 7 bases are shared with TRBD1. The CDR3 has 14 amino acids. V shed 4 bases, J shed 2 bases, and the junction held 5 bases outside the gene matches. Germline CDR1 and CDR2: SGHTA and FQGNSA. CDR3 region: CASSSTGQAYEQYF. Here the CDR3 DNA reads TGTGCCAGCAGCTCGACAGGGCAAGCCTACGAGCAGTACTTC.

The gene calls are TRBV27 and TRBJ2-3; 10 bases are shared with TRBD2. V lost 5 bases, J lost 2 bases, and 16 bases stayed unmatched. There are 19 residues in the CDR3. The germline V gene has CDR1 MNHEY and CDR2 SMNVEV (reference sequence). This CDR3 reads CASSTSTPQLAGITDTQYF. DNA of the CDR3: TGTGCCAGCAGTACCTCAACACCGCAACTAGCGGGGATCACAGATACGCAGTATTTT.

The chain employs TRBV5-5 and TRBJ2-3; D remains unclear. V dropped 2 bases and J dropped 6 bases, with 7 bases sitting between them. This CDR3 comprises 12 residues. Germline V CDR1 and CDR2: SGHKS, YYEKEE (reference sequence). CDR3 in amino acids: CASSFAEDTQYF. The CDR3 DNA reads as TGTGCCAGCAGCTTTGCGGAGGATACGCAGTATTTT.

This chain joins TRBV19 and TRBJ1-1, with D uncertain. Trimming shortened V by 4 bases and J by 0 bases, and 6 bases separated the two germline ends. Germline lookup yields CDR1 LNHDA and CDR2 SQIVND (reference sequence). The CDR3 runs to 13 residues. The CDR3 here is CASSTSVNTEAFF. The CDR3 nucleotides are TGTGCCAGTAGTACCTCAGTGAACACTGAAGCTTTCTTT.

This chain connects TRBV5-1 to TRBJ1-4; 7 nucleotides match TRBD1. This CDR3 spans 14 amino acids. V lost 7 bases to trimming and J lost 8 bases; unmatched junction nucleotides: 11. Per the germline V gene, CDR1 is SGHRS and CDR2 is YFSETQ. The CDR3 loop is CASRFTGDGEKLFF. CDR3 bases: TGCGCCAGCCGGTTCACAGGGGATGGGGAAAAACTGTTTTTT.

The CDR3 DNA is TGTGCCAGCAGCCCAGGGGGCCCCACAACTGAAGCTTTCTTT. The encoded protein is CASSPGGPTTEAFF. J is TRBJ1-1 and V is TRBV7-3; TRBD1 agrees at 8 bases. CDR3 length equals 14 residues. Germline loops: CDR1 SGHTA, CDR2 FQGTGA. V lost 5 bases to trimming and J lost 5 bases; unmatched junction nucleotides: 7.

The chain combines TRBV28 with TRBJ1-5; 8 nucleotides match TRBD1. The CDR3 is 13 residues long. Germline V lookup: CDR1 MDHEN, CDR2 SYDVKM. V shed 6 bases, J shed 4 bases, and the junction held 2 bases outside the gene matches. The CDR3 region has the DNA TGTGCCAGCAGCCGACAGGGGAATCAGCCCCAGCATTTT. It specifies CASSRQGNQPQHF.

V is TRBV28 and J is TRBJ1-4; 11 bases fit TRBD1. Germline CDR1 MDHEN, CDR2 SYDVKM. V lost 3 bases, J lost 7 bases, and 7 bases stayed unmatched. There are 16 residues in the CDR3. CDR3 sequence (DNA): TGTGCCAGCAGTTTCAGGACAGGGGGCATTAGTGAAAAACTGTTTTTT. The encoded protein is CASSFRTGGISEKLFF.

CDR3 in amino acids: CASSPGQGAGELFF. The CDR3 DNA follows: TGTGCCAGCAGCCCGGGACAGGGTGCCGGGGAGCTGTTTTTT. J is TRBJ2-2 and V is TRBV7-9; 9 positions agree with TRBD1. Germline V lookup: CDR1 SEHNR, CDR2 FQNEAQ (reference sequence). V dropped 5 bases and J dropped 6; count of bases not matched to a gene: 4. CDR3 length: 14 amino acids.

The chain links TRBV13 to TRBJ2-1; a possible D gene is TRBD2 (6 bases). Germline CDR1 and CDR2: PRHDT and FYEKMQ (reference sequence). V gave up 3 bases and J gave up 7 bases, with 16 bases separating them. CDR3 length: 15 amino acids. The CDR3 sequence is CASSFRGDLRNEQFF. The CDR3 bases are TGTGCCAGCAGCTTCCGCGGGGACCTGAGAAATGAGCAGTTCTTC.

The chain couples TRBV6-1 to TRBJ2-3; a possible D gene is TRBD1 (7 bases). Germline V CDR1 and CDR2: MNHNS, SASEGT. The CDR3 is 18 residues long. V lost 2 bases and J 0 bases, leaving 18 bases between the germline ends. CDR3 residues: CASSELQGGGVSTDTQYF. The CDR3 region has the DNA TGTGCCAGCAGTGAATTACAAGGGGGCGGGGTAAGCACAGATACGCAGTATTTT.

The V and J genes are TRBV10-3 and TRBJ2-1; TRBD2 agrees at 12 bases. V shed 6 bases and J 7 bases; nucleotides not matched to a gene: 7. This CDR3 is 15 amino acids long. Germline V gene data show CDR1 as ENHRY and CDR2 as SYGVKD. CDR3 bases: TGTGCCATCAGAGGCCAAGGGACTAGCGGGAATGAGCAGTTCTTC. Translating gives CAIRGQGTSGNEQFF.